This entry features one T cell receptor (beta chain) sequence. This specimen belongs to a study of control samples from healthy donors and cancer patients. The CDR3 totals 13 residues. The trim removed 5 bases at V and 1 base at J, leaving 1 base unmatched. Germline V gives CDR1 MNHEY, CDR2 SVGAGI. Method: immunoSEQ multiplex PCR; TCRdb's copy keeps in-frame clones and lacks some. The table shows about 140,000 clones, with 85% to 95% occurring only once. The sample consisted of blood. The source is a man aged 35 to 55 in good health. The genes are TRBV6-5 and TRBJ2-5, with 7 bases fitting TRBD2. The CDR3 loop is CASSPSGQETQYF. CDR3 coding DNA: TGTGCCAGCAGTCCTAGCGGCCAAGAGACCCAGTACTTC.